This T cell receptor beta chain appears in the sequencing data of a study of T cells in Graves' hyperthyroidism and ophthalmopathy. In the study overall: Pretreatment peripheral blood was obtained at initial diagnosis. Notes on the study in general: The model's output predicted ophthalmopathy at a median of roughly 6.9 months prior to onset. Blood also showed most of the thyroid clonotypes that were expanded above 0.001.

With regard to this clonotype: Its specificity is not known. A much more abundant neighbour one base away suggests this may be a read error.

Germline V gene data show CDR1 as SGDLS and CDR2 as YYNGEE. CDR3 size: 13 residues. TCR beta CDR3 region amplification was performed from RNA transcripts. HTBI primers were used for first-round RT-PCR of the TCR CDR3. One entry per CDR3 protein, called by TCRdb with MiXCR from the multiplex PCR reads. The sample holds approximately 520,000 distinct CDR3 sequences; around a quarter are singletons and the top ten take around 11%. The sequencing input was blood. This clonotype was obtained from a woman aged 30 to 39 with Graves' ophthalmopathy. This sequence joins TRBV9 and TRBJ2-7; tentatively, D is TRBD2 (7 bases). CDR3 DNA: TGTGCCGGCAGCGTAGGGGGGGTCCACGAGCAGTACTTC. Protein product: CAGSVGGVHEQYF.